The 30 T cell receptor beta chains listed next were all sequenced from one sample in a study of T cells in Graves' hyperthyroidism and ophthalmopathy. Researchers took RNA transcripts and amplified the TCR beta CDR3 regions from them. The primer set for the first-round RT-PCR of the TCR CDR3 was HTBI. TCRdb passed the multiplex PCR reads through MiXCR, listing each CDR3 protein once. The sample lists about 740,000 distinct CDR3 sequences; 12% to 15% were seen once. The sample consisted of blood. The receptors stem from a woman aged 18-35 years with Graves' hyperthyroidism.

This clonotype was seen a handful of times. This rearrangement joins TRBV11-2 to TRBJ2-2; 9 nucleotides agree with TRBD1. With 6 bases clipped from V and 6 bases from J, the junction kept 20 bases outside the gene matches. Per the germline V gene, CDR1 is SGHAT and CDR2 is FQNNGV. The CDR3 runs 19 residues. The CDR3 spells CASRRSGTGSLGGAGELFF. CDR3 sequence (DNA): TGTGCCAGCAGACGATCCGGGACAGGGTCCCTGGGGGGGGCCGGGGAGCTGTTTTTT.

This clonotype showed up many times. This chain joins TRBV20-1 and TRBJ1-1; D is unclear. Germline assignment: CDR1 DFQATT and CDR2 SNEGSKA (reference sequence). V gave up 4 bases and J gave up 0 bases, with 9 bases separating them. The CDR3 is 13 residues long. The CDR3 DNA reads as TGCAGTGCTAACAGAGTCATGAACACTGAAGCTTTCTTT. Translating it yields CSANRVMNTEAFF.

V gene TRBV7-6 combines with J gene TRBJ2-1; 8 nucleotides line up with TRBD1. The CDR3 spans 15 residues. Trimming cost V 2 bases and J 4 bases; bases outside gene matches: 4. Germline V CDR1 and CDR2: SGHVS, FNYEAQ. CDR3 bases: TGTGCCAGCAGCTTATTCCAGGGGGCATACAATGAGCAGTTCTTC. It is translated as CASSLFQGAYNEQFF.

Ten or more counts support this clonotype. The chain uses TRBV4-1 and TRBJ2-5; D perhaps matches TRBD2 (6 bases). CDR3 length: 15 residues. V lost 4 bases and J 1 base, leaving 13 bases between the germline ends. CDR1 is MGHRA, CDR2 YSYEKL, per germline. The CDR3 here is CASSPEGGVQETQYF. In DNA, the CDR3 is TGCGCCAGCAGCCCAGAAGGCGGGGTCCAAGAGACCCAGTACTTC.

This clonotype was picked up many times. This rearrangement joins TRBV4-1 to TRBJ2-7; D possibly uses TRBD1 or TRBD2 (5 bases each). CDR1 is MGHRA and CDR2 is YSYEKL in the germline V gene. V shed 3 bases and J shed 4 bases, with 13 bases lying between them. This CDR3 has 14 amino acids. This CDR3 is CASSHTDGGYEQYF. The CDR3 DNA reads as TGCGCCAGCAGCCACACCGATGGGGGATACGAGCAGTACTTC.

In its sample, this clonotype was seen many times. V and J are TRBV20-1 and TRBJ2-1, with TRBD2 identical over 12 bases. Germline CDR1 DFQATT, CDR2 SNEGSKA (reference sequence). V shed 6 bases and J 6 bases; nucleotides not matched to a gene: 15. The CDR3 totals 17 residues. The CDR3 bases are TGCAGTGCCCGAGGGTTACCGGGACTAGCGGGTACCAATGAGCAGTTCTTC. This sequence encodes CSARGLPGLAGTNEQFF.

The rearrangement joins TRBV30 to TRBJ1-2; tentatively, D is TRBD1 (5 bases). Trimming shortened V by 4 bases and J by 8 bases, and 20 bases separated the two germline ends. In germline, CDR1 is GTSNPN, CDR2 SVGIG (reference sequence). The CDR3 contains 14 residues. The CDR3 nucleotides read TGTGCCTGGACCAATACGGGACCGGAGAGAGGCTACACCTTC. Its protein is CAWTNTGPERGYTF.

This clonotype has a count of ten or more. This chain uses TRBV12-3 or TRBV12-4 with TRBJ1-2; D gene unclear. Between the trimmed V and J ends, which lost 3 bases and 0 bases, there was a span of 8 bases. The CDR3 totals 14 residues. CDR3 in amino acids: CASSFPGANYGYTF. CDR3 nucleotide sequence: TGTGCCAGCAGTTTTCCGGGAGCTAACTATGGCTACACCTTC.

This clonotype was seen at least ten times. The J gene is TRBJ2-7, the V gene TRBV28; TRBD1 matches at 11 bases. The CDR3 totals 16 residues. Germline V gene lookup returns CDR1 MDHEN and CDR2 SYDVKM. Unmatched junction bases numbered 8, after V lost 7 bases and J lost 0 bases. CDR3 nucleotides: TGTGCCAGCAATTCTCTAGGGACAGGGGGCTCCTACGAGCAGTACTTC. Translation: CASNSLGTGGSYEQYF.

This chain links TRBV5-4 with TRBJ2-5; 12 nucleotides align to TRBD1. CDR3 size: 15 residues. The germline gives CDR1 SGHNT, CDR2 YYREEE (reference sequence). The V gene end was trimmed by 7 bases and the J gene end by 5 bases; junction bases not matched to a gene: 9. The chain's CDR3 is CASSRDRGRIETQYF. In nucleotides, the CDR3 is TGTGCCAGCTCCCGGGACAGGGGGCGTATCGAGACCCAGTACTTC.

This clonotype has ten or more counts. The chain uses TRBV28 and TRBJ2-1; tentative D call: TRBD2 (6 bases). Germline V gives CDR1 MDHEN, CDR2 SYDVKM. The CDR3 spans 14 residues. Between the trimmed V and J ends, which lost 8 bases and 2 bases, there was a span of 13 bases. The CDR3 spells CASVPGGAYNEQFF. For the CDR3, the DNA is TGTGCCAGCGTGCCCGGGGGAGCCTACAATGAGCAGTTCTTC.

The chain employs TRBV4-1 and TRBJ2-2; 10 nucleotides match TRBD1. Germline-derived CDR1 and CDR2 are MGHRA and YSYEKL. The V segment lost 1 base and the J segment 6 bases; nucleotides outside the gene matches: 11. This CDR3 is 18 amino acids long. CDR3 bases: TGCGCCAGCAGCCAAGGGTTCCGGACAGGGGGTAACGCCGGGGAGCTGTTTTTT. Translation: CASSQGFRTGGNAGELFF.

The chain couples TRBV5-1 to TRBJ2-1, with D possibly TRBD2 on 5 matching bases. This CDR3 contains 14 residues. CDR1 and CDR2 from the germline V gene are SGHRS and YFSETQ. V lost 2 bases to trimming and J lost 2 bases, with 8 bases between them. The CDR3 spells CASSFPSPYNEQFF. The CDR3 DNA follows: TGCGCCAGCAGCTTTCCTAGCCCCTACAATGAGCAGTTCTTC.

This clonotype came up many times. This chain connects TRBV28 to TRBJ2-1; tentatively, D is TRBD2 (6 bases). The CDR3 extends over 15 amino acids. V gave up 5 bases and J gave up 5 bases, with 16 bases separating them. Germline assignment: CDR1 MDHEN and CDR2 SYDVKM. CDR3 nucleotides: TGTGCCAGCAGTGCTAGCGAGCGGAGGAACAATGAGCAGTTCTTC. As protein: CASSASERRNNEQFF.

This clonotype was seen ten or more times. The chain combines TRBV20-1 with TRBJ2-7, with D perhaps given as TRBD1 or TRBD2 (5 bases each). The CDR3 totals 15 residues. The germline CDR1 and CDR2 sequences are DFQATT and SNEGSKA (reference sequence). Trimming took 0 bases from V and 1 from J, leaving 13 bases between them. CDR3 sequence: CSARDHRGPSYEQYF. The CDR3 DNA is TGCAGTGCTAGAGATCACCGGGGCCCTTCCTACGAGCAGTACTTC.

Ten or more counts support this clonotype. J is TRBJ2-3 and V is TRBV7-2, with D possibly being TRBD2 (6 bases). This CDR3 spans 15 amino acids. CDR1 and CDR2 from the germline V gene are SGHTA and FQGNSA. The V and J ends lost 6 bases and 0 bases respectively, with 13 bases between them. CDR3 amino acids: CASRFYSGSTDTQYF. Here the CDR3 DNA reads TGTGCCAGCAGGTTTTATAGCGGTAGCACAGATACGCAGTATTTT.

The V gene is TRBV5-6, the J gene TRBJ2-5, with 9 bases aligning to TRBD2. In germline, CDR1 is SGHDT, CDR2 YYEEEE. Trimming took 1 base from V and 1 from J; bases not matched to a gene: 5. The CDR3 length is 16 residues. The CDR3 loop is CASSLFLAGVQETQYF. CDR3 nucleotides: TGTGCCAGCAGCTTGTTTTTAGCGGGGGTCCAAGAGACCCAGTACTTC.

The chain couples TRBV20-1 to TRBJ2-7; D gene uncertain. Trimming took 0 bases from V and 3 from J, leaving 3 bases between them. The germline CDR1 and CDR2 sequences are DFQATT and SNEGSKA (reference sequence). There are 11 residues in the CDR3. In DNA, the CDR3 is TGCAGTGCTAGAGACCTCTACGAGCAGTACTTC. Translated: CSARDLYEQYF.

This clonotype was counted at least ten times. This chain links TRBV7-9 with TRBJ2-5, with 7 bases identical to TRBD2. The CDR3 has 15 residues. Losses at the gene ends were 0 bases for V and 5 bases for J; bases not matched to a gene: 6. Germline CDR1 is SEHNR and CDR2 is FQNEAQ (reference sequence). The CDR3 DNA is TGTGCCAGCAGCTTAGCGGGAGGGCCACTGGAGACCCAGTACTTC. It encodes CASSLAGGPLETQYF.

This chain links TRBV6-1 with TRBJ1-1; D is uncertain. The germline gives CDR1 MNHNS, CDR2 SASEGT. V was clipped by 6 bases and J by 3 bases, with 14 bases between them. The CDR3 is made up of 14 amino acids. CDR3 in amino acids: CASSPFGGYTEAFF. CDR3 nucleotides: TGTGCCAGCAGCCCGTTCGGTGGGTACACTGAAGCTTTCTTT.

This clonotype was counted many times. The chain combines TRBV3-1 with TRBJ1-2, with a weak D call TRBD1 (6 bases). V lost 4 bases to trimming and J lost 3 bases, with 18 bases between them. Germline V gene lookup returns CDR1 LGHDT and CDR2 YNNKEL (reference sequence). The CDR3 sequence is 16 residues long. CDR3 region: CASSPLAQGGDYGYTF. Written as DNA, the CDR3 is TGTGCCAGCAGCCCTCTAGCACAGGGCGGAGACTATGGCTACACCTTC.

There are many counts of this clonotype. The chain recombines TRBV7-2 with TRBJ2-5; 9 nucleotides line up with TRBD1. Germline V CDR1 and CDR2: SGHTA, FQGNSA. This CDR3 region has 14 residues. V lost 5 bases, J lost 3 bases, and 4 bases stayed unmatched. The CDR3 DNA sequence: TGTGCCAGCAGCCCCGACAGGGGGGAAGAGACCCAGTACTTC. Translating it yields CASSPDRGEETQYF.

This clonotype was observed many times. The J gene is TRBJ2-3, the V gene TRBV18; 10 nucleotides match TRBD1. Per germline, CDR1 KGHSH and CDR2 LQKENI. Trimming took 3 bases from V and 3 from J; bases not matched to a gene: 0. This CDR3 contains 14 residues. The CDR3: CASSPGQGTDTQYF. The CDR3 bases are TGTGCCAGCTCACCGGGACAGGGGACAGATACGCAGTATTTT.

A note on this clonotype: Compared with germline, one end of the junction differs, possibly owing to a read error. The chain joins TRBV7-2 to TRBJ2-1, with 8 nucleotides matching TRBD2. In germline, CDR1 is SGHTA, CDR2 FQGNSA. This CDR3 region has 13 residues. The DNA of the CDR3 is TGTGCCAGCAGCATAGCGGGGCACAATGAGCAGTTCTTC. Its protein product is CASSIAGHNEQFF.

As to this clonotype: Mismatch with germline at one junction end may stem from a read error. This sequence joins TRBV5-5 and TRBJ1-5, with no clear D. The CDR3 spans 15 residues. CDR1 and CDR2 from the germline V gene are SGHKS and YYEKEE (reference sequence). The CDR3, as DNA: TGTGCCAACAGCCCTGAGTGGTACGGTAATCAGCCCCAGCATTTT. It translates to CANSPEWYGNQPQHF.

This clonotype has a count of ten or more. The chain recombines TRBV24-1 with TRBJ1-1; no definite D call. Trimming took off 7 bases at V and 0 bases at J, with 8 bases between the two ends. This CDR3 spans 13 amino acids. The germline CDR1 and CDR2 sequences are KGHDR and SFDVKD. The CDR3 region has the DNA TGTGCCACCAGCCCCGGAGTGAACACTGAAGCTTTCTTT. It specifies CATSPGVNTEAFF.

This clonotype was seen many times. The chain uses TRBV2 and TRBJ1-6; TRBD1 might be the D (6 bases). The V end lost 7 bases, the J end lost 6 bases, and 10 bases lay between the germline ends. Looked up from germline, CDR1 is SNHLY and CDR2 is FYNNEI. The CDR3 runs 13 residues. The CDR3 loop is CASMDRSNSPLHF. Written as DNA, the CDR3 is TGTGCCAGCATGGACAGATCTAATTCACCCCTCCACTTT.

This clonotype was observed at least ten times. The DNA of the CDR3 is TGTGCCAGCAGCCATATGTGGGGGAACACTGAAGCTTTCTTT. Translation: CASSHMWGNTEAFF. The V call is TRBV11-2, the J call TRBJ1-1; the D is unclear. CDR3 length: 14 amino acids. Germline V lookup: CDR1 SGHAT, CDR2 FQNNGV. V gave up 5 bases and J gave up 1 base, with 11 bases separating them.

This clonotype came up a few times. The chain employs TRBV28 and TRBJ2-4; a weak D match, TRBD2 (6 bases). Germline CDR1 reads MDHEN; CDR2 reads SYDVKM. With 3 bases removed from V and 0 bases from J, the gap between germline ends came to 12 bases. The CDR3 has 16 residues. The CDR3 is CASSFGGMLAKNIQYF. CDR3 bases: TGTGCCAGCAGTTTTGGAGGGATGCTAGCCAAAAACATTCAGTACTTC.

At least ten counts were recorded for this clonotype. V and J are TRBV6-2 or TRBV6-3 and TRBJ1-1; D may be TRBD1 (6 bases). The CDR3 is made up of 14 amino acids. Trimming cost V 5 bases and J 2 bases, with 12 bases left between them. Germline values: CDR1 MNHEY, CDR2 SVGEGT. Here the CDR3 DNA reads TGTGCCAGCAGTCATGGGACATACAACACTGAAGCTTTCTTT. Translating it yields CASSHGTYNTEAFF.